This T cell receptor (beta chain) was recorded in a study of blood T cell repertoires in COVID-19. Study summary: Samples of COVID-19 (acute and convalescent) were obtained from the United States, Italy and Spain. T cells, B-cell-depleted T cells, or PBMCs supplied cDNA or gDNA.

The CDR3 has 13 amino acids. From germline, CDR1 is SQVTM and CDR2 ANQGSEA. Trimming left V 4 bases short and J 0 bases short, with 9 bases between. Original processing notes: Estimation of nucleated cell counts was performed using reference gene primer amplification. Here immunoSEQ multiplex PCR was the method, and the copy in TCRdb shows in-frame clones only, minus some. V and J calls and clone size are as listed in that table; D and trimming were resolved from the DNA. The repertoire holds roughly 63,000 clones, with roughly 90% as singletons. This clonotype originated in a woman aged 45-60 years with active or convalescent COVID-19. The sequenced material came from peripheral blood. The chain links TRBV29-1 to TRBJ1-1; D not certain. In DNA, the CDR3 is TGCAGCGTTGGGGAGACTATGAACACTGAAGCTTTCTTT. Translating gives CSVGETMNTEAFF.